This TCR beta chain comes out of a study of blood T cell repertoires in COVID-19. Study as a whole: The origin of the acute and convalescent COVID-19 samples was the United States, Italy and Spain.

Seattle patients were enrolled while actively infected and followed longitudinally. V lost 3 bases and J lost 0; bases outside the gene matches: 5. The CDR3 is 18 residues long. The germline CDR1 and CDR2 sequences are SGHRS and YFSETQ. The protocol was immunoSEQ multiplex PCR, while the TCRdb copy is restricted to in-frame clones and leaves out a portion. Among roughly 87,000 clones listed, around 85% were seen once. The source of this sequence is an elderly woman with COVID-19, enrolled during active disease. V usage is TRBV5-1 and J usage is TRBJ1-6, with TRBD1 identical over 11 bases. Sequenced input: peripheral blood. The DNA of the CDR3 is TGCGCCAGCAGCTCCGGGACAGGGGGATTCTCCTATAATTCACCCCTCCACTTT. Translation: CASSSGTGGFSYNSPLHF.